Listed below are T cell receptor beta chains from one sample, sequenced in a study of CD8+CD57+ T cells in acquired aplastic anemia. MiXCR was run by TCRdb on the reads, yielding one entry per CDR3 protein. The sample holds under 200,000 distinct CDR3 sequences; 45% to 55% are singletons and the top ten take more than 30%. The specimen sequenced was sorted CD4+, CD8+, or CD8+CD57+ T cells (not recorded which) from PBMCs. The receptors were sampled from a human donor with aplastic anemia. The CDR3 runs from the conserved cysteine through the conserved F or W. A D gene is named only where the DNA matches it firmly. Clone size is shown for a subset of rows, as once, few, many or a class of expanded clone.

D gene | J gene | clone size | V gene | CDR3 DNA | CDR3 protein
. | TRBJ2-6 | few | TRBV6-1 | TGTGCCAGCAGTGGACAGGAGTACTCTGGGGCCAACGTCCTGACTTTC | CASSGQEYSGANVLTF
TRBD1 | TRBJ2-5 | . | TRBV11-1 | TGTGCCAGCAGCAAGACAGGGCGGGAGACCCAGTACTTC | CASSKTGRETQYF
TRBD1 | TRBJ1-2 | once | TRBV2 | TGTGCCAGCAGGACCGGGACAGCGTATGGCTACACCTTC | CASRTGTAYGYTF
. | TRBJ1-6 | . | TRBV7-2 | TGTGCCAGCAGCTTAGACAGGGTTCGGCCCCTCCACTTT | CASSLDRVRPLHF
. | TRBJ1-3 | many | TRBV5-4 | TGTGCCAGCAACGCAGACTATGGAAACACCATATATTTT | CASNADYGNTIYF
. | TRBJ1-1 | . | TRBV2 | TGTGCCAGCATCGTGCCCGGGACTCCGAACACTGAAGCTTTCTTT | CASIVPGTPNTEAFF
TRBD1 | TRBJ1-1 | few | TRBV30 | TGTGCCTGGAGTGTAGGGTCAGGGGGCACTGAAGCTTTCTTT | CAWSVGSGGTEAFF
. | TRBJ1-6 | . | TRBV15 | TGTGCCACCAGCAGAGATAGGGGTACCTCGGGCCATTCACCCCTCCACTTT | CATSRDRGTSGHSPLHF
TRBD2 | TRBJ2-5 | once | TRBV20-1 | TGCAGTGCTAGGCCGGGACTAGCGGAAGAGACCCAGTACTTC | CSARPGLAEETQYF
. | TRBJ1-2 | once | TRBV10-3 | TGTGCCATCAGTGAGAAGGGGTGGGGTGGCTACACCTTC | CAISEKGWGGYTF
. | TRBJ1-1 | . | TRBV19 | TGTGCCAGTAGGGATCCCAGAAACTTCACTGAAGCTTTCTTT | CASRDPRNFTEAFF
. | TRBJ1-2 | once | TRBV19 | TGTGCCAGTACAGATACAGGGTGGGACACCTATGGCTACACCTTC | CASTDTGWDTYGYTF
. | TRBJ2-7 | many | TRBV6-1 | TGTGCCAGCATCCTACTGTCGGGGGCTCGCTACGAGCAGTACTTC | CASILLSGARYEQYF
. | TRBJ1-2 | once | TRBV5-1 | TGCGCCAGCAGCCAGGGACAACCCTTGGGTGGCTACACCTTC | CASSQGQPLGGYTF
TRBD1 | TRBJ1-2 | . | TRBV2 | TGTGCCAGCAGTCTGCAGCTCGGACAGGGGAGCGGCTACACCTTC | CASSLQLGQGSGYTF
. | TRBJ1-2 | many | TRBV7-9 | TGTGCCAGCAGCTTAGCAGCCAGCCTACAGTATGGCTACACCTTC | CASSLAASLQYGYTF
. | TRBJ1-1 | many | TRBV4-2 | TGTGCCAGCAGCGGGGAGCGGATTGAAGCTTTCTTT | CASSGERIEAFF
. | TRBJ2-3 | . | TRBV20-1 | TGCAGTGCTAGAGTGGGGGAGAACACAGATACGCAGTATTTT | CSARVGENTDTQYF
. | TRBJ1-1 | . | TRBV28 | TGTGCCAGCAGTCCTCATTATAACACTGAAGCTTTCTTT | CASSPHYNTEAFF
TRBD1 | TRBJ2-4 | few | TRBV27 | TGTGCCAGCAGCGAAGGGACAGGGACTTGGAACATTCAGTACTTC | CASSEGTGTWNIQYF
. | TRBJ1-1 | many | TRBV6-5 | TGTGCCAGCAGTTACTCGTTCCAGGCTGAAGCTTTCTTT | CASSYSFQAEAFF
. | TRBJ2-1 | . | TRBV7-3 | TGTGCCAGCAGCCAGGGGTTCAATGAGCAGTTCTTC | CASSQGFNEQFF
. | TRBJ1-5 | few | TRBV19 | TGTGCCAGTCGGTTGTGGGATAGCAATCAGCCCCAGCATTTT | CASRLWDSNQPQHF
. | TRBJ2-3 | few | TRBV2 | TGTGCCAGCAGCGCTTCGGGACGCTACACAGATACGCAGTATTTT | CASSASGRYTDTQYF
. | TRBJ2-5 | many | TRBV7-2 | TGTGCCAGCAGCTTAGAAATCCAAGAGACCCAGTACTTC | CASSLEIQETQYF
. | TRBJ2-7 | many | TRBV6-1 | TGCGCCAGCAGCCCTAACTCCTACGAGCAGTACTTC | CASSPNSYEQYF
. | TRBJ2-1 | once | TRBV13 | TGTGCCAGCAGCACACCGGACAGTTACAATGAGCAGTTCTTC | CASSTPDSYNEQFF
TRBD2 | TRBJ2-4 | many | TRBV6-1 | TGTGCCAGCAGTCCCGGGACTAGCCCCAACATTCAGTACTTC | CASSPGTSPNIQYF
. | TRBJ2-3 | many | TRBV2 | TGTGCCAGCATTTTAGTAGAGCGGGGCACAGATACGCAGTATTTT | CASILVERGTDTQYF
TRBD2 | TRBJ2-1 | . | TRBV10-2 | TGCGCCAGCAGTGTGGGACTAGTGAGGTATGAGCAGTTCTTC | CASSVGLVRYEQFF
TRBD2 | TRBJ2-3 | . | TRBV4-2 | TGTGCCAGCAGCCAAGATAGCGGGGGGGCAGATACGCAGTATTTT | CASSQDSGGADTQYF
. | TRBJ1-2 | . | TRBV2 | TGTGCCAGCAGTGACAGCCCATGGGATGGCTACACCTTC | CASSDSPWDGYTF
. | TRBJ1-6 | . | TRBV11-2 | TGTGCCAGCAGCTTAGACCAGGACGGTCAAGGAGGGGATAATTCACCCCTCCACTTT | CASSLDQDGQGGDNSPLHF
. | TRBJ2-2 | . | TRBV9 | TGTGCCAGCAGCGGAGGGGCTAGCCTGAACACCGGGGAGCTGTTTTTT | CASSGGASLNTGELFF
. | TRBJ1-1 | . | TRBV29-1 | TGCAGCGTTGACTACGGGGCCAACACTGAAGCTTTCTTT | CSVDYGANTEAFF
. | TRBJ2-7 | many | TRBV6-4 | TGTGCCAGCAGTGACGGTCCAGGGATCCCCTACGAGCAGTACTTC | CASSDGPGIPYEQYF
. | TRBJ2-7 | few | TRBV7-6 | TGTGCCAGCAGCTTAGTAGCAGGCGAGCAGTACTTC | CASSLVAGEQYF
. | TRBJ1-2 | . | TRBV3-1 | TGTGCCAGCAGCCAAGATCGGACCCCCAGTGGCTACACCTTC | CASSQDRTPSGYTF
TRBD1 | TRBJ1-6 | . | TRBV5-6 | TGTGCCAGCAGCTTACGGACAGGGAGCGTCTCACCCCTCCACTTT | CASSLRTGSVSPLHF
TRBD1 | TRBJ2-7 | . | TRBV7-3 | TGCGCCAGCAGCCACCCGGGACAGGGGCCCTACGAGCAGTACTTC | CASSHPGQGPYEQYF
TRBD2 | TRBJ2-3 | once | TRBV20-1 | TGCAGTGCGTACCTAGCGGGGGGGTCCACAGATACGCAGTATTTT | CSAYLAGGSTDTQYF
. | TRBJ2-1 | many | TRBV20-1 | TGCAGTGCTAGAGATCGTGGGGCGGTTGAGGGACAGTTCTTC | CSARDRGAVEGQFF
. | TRBJ1-3 | many | TRBV7-2 | TGTGCCAGCAGCTTAGCGCGGGCGACATATGGAAACACCATATATTTT | CASSLARATYGNTIYF
. | TRBJ2-7 | . | TRBV6-5 | TGTGCCAGCAGTTATGCTCAAGACATAAAAAATTCCTACGAGCAGTACTTC | CASSYAQDIKNSYEQYF
TRBD2 | TRBJ2-5 | . | TRBV10-3 | TGTGCCATCAGTGAACCCGATCTAGCGGGAGTACAAGAGACCCAGTACTTC | CAISEPDLAGVQETQYF
. | TRBJ2-2 | . | TRBV10-3 | TGTGCCATCAGTGAGGGGGGCAATTCGAACACCGGGGAGCTGTTTTTT | CAISEGGNSNTGELFF
. | TRBJ2-3 | few | TRBV30 | TGTGCCTGGAGTGAACACACAGATACGCAGTATTTT | CAWSEHTDTQYF